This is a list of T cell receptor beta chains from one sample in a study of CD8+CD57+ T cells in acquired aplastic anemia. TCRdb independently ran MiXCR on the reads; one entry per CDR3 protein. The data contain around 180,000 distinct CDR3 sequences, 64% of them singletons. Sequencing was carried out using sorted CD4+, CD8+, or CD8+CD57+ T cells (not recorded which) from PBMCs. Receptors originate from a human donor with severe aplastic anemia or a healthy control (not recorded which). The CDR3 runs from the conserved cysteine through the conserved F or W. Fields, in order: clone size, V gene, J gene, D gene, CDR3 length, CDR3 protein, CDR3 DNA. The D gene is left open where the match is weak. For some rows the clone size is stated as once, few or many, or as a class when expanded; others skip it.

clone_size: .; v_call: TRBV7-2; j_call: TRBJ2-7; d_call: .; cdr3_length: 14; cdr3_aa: CASSLAAGIYEQYF; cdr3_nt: TGTGCCAGCAGCTTAGCGGCAGGAATCTACGAGCAGTACTTC
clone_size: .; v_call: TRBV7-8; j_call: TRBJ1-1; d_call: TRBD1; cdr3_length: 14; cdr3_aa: CASSLVTGDTEAFF; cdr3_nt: TGTGCCAGCAGCTTGGTCACAGGGGACACTGAAGCTTTCTTT
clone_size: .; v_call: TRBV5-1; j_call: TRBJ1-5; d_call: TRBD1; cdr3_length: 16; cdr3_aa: CASSLLPGQGDQPQHF; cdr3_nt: TGCGCCAGCAGCTTGTTACCGGGACAGGGAGATCAGCCCCAGCATTTT
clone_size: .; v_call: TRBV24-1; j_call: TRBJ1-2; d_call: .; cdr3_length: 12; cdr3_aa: CATIQGLHGYTF; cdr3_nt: TGTGCCACCATCCAGGGGTTACATGGCTACACCTTC
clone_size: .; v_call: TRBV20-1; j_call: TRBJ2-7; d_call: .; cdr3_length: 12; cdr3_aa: CSASYGPYEQYF; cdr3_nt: TGCAGTGCTAGCTACGGCCCCTACGAGCAGTACTTC
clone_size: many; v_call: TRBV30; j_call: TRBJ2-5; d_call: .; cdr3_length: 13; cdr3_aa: CAWSDGWEETQYF; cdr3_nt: TGTGCCTGGAGTGATGGGTGGGAAGAGACCCAGTACTTC
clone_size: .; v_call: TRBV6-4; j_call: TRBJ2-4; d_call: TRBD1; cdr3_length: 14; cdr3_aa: CASSKDRAEDIQYF; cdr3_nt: TGTGCCAGCAGTAAGGACAGGGCAGAAGACATTCAGTACTTC
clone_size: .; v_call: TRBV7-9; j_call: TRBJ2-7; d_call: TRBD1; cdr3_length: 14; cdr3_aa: CASSDTTGDYEQYF; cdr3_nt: TGTGCCAGCAGCGATACAACAGGGGACTACGAGCAGTACTTC
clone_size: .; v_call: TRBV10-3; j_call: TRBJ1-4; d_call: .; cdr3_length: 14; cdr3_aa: CAISDSEEGEKLFF; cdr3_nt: TGTGCCATCAGTGACTCGGAAGAGGGTGAAAAACTGTTTTTT
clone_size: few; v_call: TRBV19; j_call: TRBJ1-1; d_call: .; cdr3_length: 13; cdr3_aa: CASSIGGGTEAFF; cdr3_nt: TGTGCCAGTAGTATCGGGGGGGGCACTGAAGCTTTCTTT
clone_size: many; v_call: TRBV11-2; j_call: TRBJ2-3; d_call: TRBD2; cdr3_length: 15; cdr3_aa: CASRASGGYTDTQYF; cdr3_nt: TGTGCCAGCAGGGCTAGCGGGGGGTACACAGATACGCAGTATTTT
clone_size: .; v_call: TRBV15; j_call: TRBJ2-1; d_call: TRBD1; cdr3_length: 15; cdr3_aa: CATSGDRGSYNEQFF; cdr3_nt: TGTGCCACCAGCGGAGACAGGGGTTCCTACAATGAGCAGTTCTTC
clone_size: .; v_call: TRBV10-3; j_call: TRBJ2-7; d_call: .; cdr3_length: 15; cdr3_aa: CAISGEGALSYEQYF; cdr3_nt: TGTGCCATCAGTGGGGAAGGGGCGCTTTCCTACGAGCAGTACTTC
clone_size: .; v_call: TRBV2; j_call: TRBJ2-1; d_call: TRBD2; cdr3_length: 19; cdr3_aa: CASSTSRLRLAESSGEQFF; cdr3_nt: TGTGCCAGCAGCACAAGTAGACTCAGACTAGCAGAATCCTCAGGTGAGCAGTTCTTC
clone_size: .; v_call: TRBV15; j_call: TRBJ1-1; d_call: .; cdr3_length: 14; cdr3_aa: CATSRGTMNTEAFF; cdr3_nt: TGTGCCACCAGCAGGGGAACGATGAACACTGAAGCTTTCTTT
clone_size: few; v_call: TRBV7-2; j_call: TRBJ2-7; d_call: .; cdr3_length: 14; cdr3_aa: CASSPGPQFYEQYF; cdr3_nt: TGTGCCAGCAGTCCAGGACCGCAGTTCTACGAGCAGTACTTC
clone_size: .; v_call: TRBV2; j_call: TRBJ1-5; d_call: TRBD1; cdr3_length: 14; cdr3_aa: CASRDQGVGQPQHF; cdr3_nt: TGTGCCAGCAGGGATCAGGGGGTCGGGCAGCCCCAGCATTTT
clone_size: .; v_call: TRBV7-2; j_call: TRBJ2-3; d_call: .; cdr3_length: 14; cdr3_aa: CASSLWGGRDTQYF; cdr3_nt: TGTGCCAGCAGCTTATGGGGGGGCCGGGATACGCAGTATTTT
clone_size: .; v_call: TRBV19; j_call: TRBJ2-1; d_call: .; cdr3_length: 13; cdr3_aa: CASRKGQNNEQFF; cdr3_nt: TGTGCCAGTAGAAAAGGACAAAACAATGAGCAGTTCTTC
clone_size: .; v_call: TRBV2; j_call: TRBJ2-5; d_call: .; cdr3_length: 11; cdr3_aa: CASYREETQYF; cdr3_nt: TGTGCCAGCTACAGGGAAGAGACCCAGTACTTC
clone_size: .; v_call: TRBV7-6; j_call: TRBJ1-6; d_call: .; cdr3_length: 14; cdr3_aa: CASSFREIGSPLHF; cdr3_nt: TGTGCCAGCAGCTTTAGGGAAATTGGGTCACCCCTCCACTTT
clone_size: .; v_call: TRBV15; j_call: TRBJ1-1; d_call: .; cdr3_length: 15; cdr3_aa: CATSRVNGDWTEAFF; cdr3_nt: TGTGCCACCAGCAGAGTTAATGGGGACTGGACTGAAGCTTTCTTT
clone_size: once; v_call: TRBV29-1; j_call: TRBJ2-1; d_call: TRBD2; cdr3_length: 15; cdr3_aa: CCVEPPGLARDKQFF; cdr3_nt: TGCTGCGTTGAACCCCCGGGACTAGCGCGAGATAAGCAGTTCTTC
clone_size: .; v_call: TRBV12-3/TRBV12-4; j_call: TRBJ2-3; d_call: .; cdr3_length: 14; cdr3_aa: CASSFSEFTDTQYF; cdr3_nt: TGTGCCAGCAGTTTCAGTGAGTTCACGGATACGCAGTATTTT
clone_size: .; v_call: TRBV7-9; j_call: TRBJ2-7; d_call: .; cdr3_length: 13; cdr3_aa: CASTLGAFNEQYF; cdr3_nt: TGTGCCAGCACCCTAGGCGCGTTCAACGAGCAGTACTTC
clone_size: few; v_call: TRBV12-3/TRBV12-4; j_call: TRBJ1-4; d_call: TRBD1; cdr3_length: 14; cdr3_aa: CASGQGGTNEKLFF; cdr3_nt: TGTGCCAGCGGTCAGGGGGGAACTAATGAAAAACTGTTTTTT
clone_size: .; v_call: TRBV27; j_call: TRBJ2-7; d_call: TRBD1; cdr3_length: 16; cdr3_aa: CASRPPGTGFSYEQYF; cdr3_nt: TGTGCCAGCAGGCCGCCCGGGACAGGGTTCTCCTACGAGCAGTACTTC
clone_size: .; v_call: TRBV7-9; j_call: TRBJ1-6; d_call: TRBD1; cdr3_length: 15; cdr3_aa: CASTRTGEYNSPLHF; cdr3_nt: TGTGCCAGCACCCGGACAGGGGAATATAATTCACCCCTCCACTTT
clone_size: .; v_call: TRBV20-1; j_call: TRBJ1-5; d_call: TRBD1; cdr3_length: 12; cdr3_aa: CSAVQGDQPQHF; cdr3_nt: TGCAGTGCTGTACAGGGGGATCAGCCCCAGCATTTT
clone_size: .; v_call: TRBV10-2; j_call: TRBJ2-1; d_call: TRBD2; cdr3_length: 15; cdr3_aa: CATGRRGSSYNEQFF; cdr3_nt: TGTGCCACCGGAAGGCGGGGGAGCTCCTACAATGAGCAGTTCTTC
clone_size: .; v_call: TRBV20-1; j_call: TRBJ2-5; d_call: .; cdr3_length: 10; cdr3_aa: CSATSETQYF; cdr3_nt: TGCAGTGCTACTTCAGAGACCCAGTACTTC
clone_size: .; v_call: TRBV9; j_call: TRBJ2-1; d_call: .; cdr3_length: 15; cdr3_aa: CASSVGVGVGNEQFF; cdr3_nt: TGTGCCAGCAGCGTAGGGGTCGGGGTGGGCAATGAGCAGTTCTTC
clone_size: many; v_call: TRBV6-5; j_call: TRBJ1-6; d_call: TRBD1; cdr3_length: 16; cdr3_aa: CASSTQSGTGSSPLHF; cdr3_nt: TGTGCCAGCAGTACCCAGTCCGGGACAGGGAGTTCACCCCTCCACTTT
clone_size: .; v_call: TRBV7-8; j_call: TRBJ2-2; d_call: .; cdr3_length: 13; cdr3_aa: CASSGGGPGELFF; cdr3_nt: TGTGCCAGCAGCGGGGGTGGTCCCGGGGAGCTGTTTTTT